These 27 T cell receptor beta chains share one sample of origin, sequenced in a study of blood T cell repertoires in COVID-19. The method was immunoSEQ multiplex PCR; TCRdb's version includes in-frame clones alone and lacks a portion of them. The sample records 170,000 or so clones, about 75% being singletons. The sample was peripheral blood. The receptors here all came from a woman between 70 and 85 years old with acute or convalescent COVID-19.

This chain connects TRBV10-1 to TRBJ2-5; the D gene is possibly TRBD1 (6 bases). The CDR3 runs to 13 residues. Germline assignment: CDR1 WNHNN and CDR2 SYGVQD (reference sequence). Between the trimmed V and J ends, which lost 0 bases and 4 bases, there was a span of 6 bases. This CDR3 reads CASSESGGETQYF. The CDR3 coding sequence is TGCGCCAGCAGTGAGTCAGGGGGAGAGACCCAGTACTTC.

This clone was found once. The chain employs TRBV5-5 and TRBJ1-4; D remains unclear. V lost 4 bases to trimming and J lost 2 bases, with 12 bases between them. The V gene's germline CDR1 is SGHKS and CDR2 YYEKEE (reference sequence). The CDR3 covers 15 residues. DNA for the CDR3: TGTGCCAGCAGCCTAAACTGGGAGACTAATGAAAAACTGTTTTTT. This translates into CASSLNWETNEKLFF.

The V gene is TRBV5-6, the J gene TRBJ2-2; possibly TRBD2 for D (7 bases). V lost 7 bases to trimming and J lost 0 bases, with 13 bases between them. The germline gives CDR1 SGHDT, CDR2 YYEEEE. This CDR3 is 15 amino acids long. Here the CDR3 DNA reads TGTGCCAGCCGGGGGGACAACGCGAACACCGGGGAGCTGTTTTTT. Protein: CASRGDNANTGELFF.

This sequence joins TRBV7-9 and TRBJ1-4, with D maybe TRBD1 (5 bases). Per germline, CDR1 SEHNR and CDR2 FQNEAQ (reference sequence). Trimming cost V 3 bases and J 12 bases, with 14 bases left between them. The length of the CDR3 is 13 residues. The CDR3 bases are TGTGCCAGCAGCTTGGAAGGGTCGGGGGAACTGTTTTTT. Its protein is CASSLEGSGELFF.

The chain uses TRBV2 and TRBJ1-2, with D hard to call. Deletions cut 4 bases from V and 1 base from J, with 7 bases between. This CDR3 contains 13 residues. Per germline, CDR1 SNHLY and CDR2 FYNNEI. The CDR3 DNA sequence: TGTGCCAGCAGTGTGGAGCGTAACTATGGCTACACCTTC. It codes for CASSVERNYGYTF.

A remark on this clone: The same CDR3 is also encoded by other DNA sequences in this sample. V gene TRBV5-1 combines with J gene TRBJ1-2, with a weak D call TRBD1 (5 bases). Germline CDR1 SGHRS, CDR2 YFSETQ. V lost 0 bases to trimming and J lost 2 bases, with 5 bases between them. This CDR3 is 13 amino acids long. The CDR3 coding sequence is TGCGCCAGCAGCTTGGGACAGAACTATGGCTACACCTTC. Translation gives CASSLGQNYGYTF.

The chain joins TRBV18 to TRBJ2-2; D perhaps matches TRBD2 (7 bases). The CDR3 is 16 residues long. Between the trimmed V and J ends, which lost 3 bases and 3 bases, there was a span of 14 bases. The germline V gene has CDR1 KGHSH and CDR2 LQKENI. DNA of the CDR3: TGTGCCAGCTCACCGGTACAGGGAGGGGACACCGGGGAGCTGTTTTTT. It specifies CASSPVQGGDTGELFF.

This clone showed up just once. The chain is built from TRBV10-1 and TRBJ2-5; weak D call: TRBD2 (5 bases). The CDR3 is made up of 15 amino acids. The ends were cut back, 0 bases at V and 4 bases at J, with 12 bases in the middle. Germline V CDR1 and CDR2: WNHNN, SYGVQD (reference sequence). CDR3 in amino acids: CASSESADYGETQYF. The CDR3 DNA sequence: TGCGCCAGCAGTGAGTCAGCAGACTACGGAGAGACCCAGTACTTC.

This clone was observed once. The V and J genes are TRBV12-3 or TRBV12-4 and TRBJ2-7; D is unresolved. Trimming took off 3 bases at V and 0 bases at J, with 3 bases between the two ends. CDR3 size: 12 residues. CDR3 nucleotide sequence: TGTGCCAGCAGTTTCCTCTCCTACGAGCAGTACTTC. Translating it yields CASSFLSYEQYF.

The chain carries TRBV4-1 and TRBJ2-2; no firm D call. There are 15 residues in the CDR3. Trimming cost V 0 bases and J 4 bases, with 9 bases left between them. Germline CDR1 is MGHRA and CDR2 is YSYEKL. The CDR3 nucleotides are TGCGCCAGCAGCCAAGATCTCCGGAGCACCGGGGAGCTGTTTTTT. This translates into CASSQDLRSTGELFF.

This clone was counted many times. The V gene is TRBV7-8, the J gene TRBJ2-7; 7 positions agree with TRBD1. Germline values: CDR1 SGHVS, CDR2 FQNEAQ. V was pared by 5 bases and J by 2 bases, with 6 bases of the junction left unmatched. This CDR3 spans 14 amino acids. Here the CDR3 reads CASSLHRGAYEQYF. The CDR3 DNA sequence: TGTGCCAGCAGCCTCCACAGGGGCGCCTACGAGCAGTACTTC.

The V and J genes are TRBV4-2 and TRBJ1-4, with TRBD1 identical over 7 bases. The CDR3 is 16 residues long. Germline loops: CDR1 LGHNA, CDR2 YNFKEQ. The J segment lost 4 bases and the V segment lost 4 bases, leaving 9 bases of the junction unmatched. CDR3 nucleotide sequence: TGTGCCAGCAGCCTCGGTCGACAGGGTAGTAATGAAAAACTGTTTTTT. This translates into CASSLGRQGSNEKLFF.

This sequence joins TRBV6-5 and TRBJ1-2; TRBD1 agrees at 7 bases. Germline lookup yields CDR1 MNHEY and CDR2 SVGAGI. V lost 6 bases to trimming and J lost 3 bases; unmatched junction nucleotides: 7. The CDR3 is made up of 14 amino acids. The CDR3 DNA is TGTGCCAGCAGCCCGGGACAGTTAGACTATGGCTACACCTTC. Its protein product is CASSPGQLDYGYTF.

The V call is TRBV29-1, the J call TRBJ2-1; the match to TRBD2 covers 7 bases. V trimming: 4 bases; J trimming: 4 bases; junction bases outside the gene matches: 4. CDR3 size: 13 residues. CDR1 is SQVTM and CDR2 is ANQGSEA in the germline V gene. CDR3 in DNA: TGCAGCGTTGGGCTAGCGGAATACAATGAGCAGTTCTTC. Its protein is CSVGLAEYNEQFF.

CDR3 coding DNA: TGTGCCAGCAGCCACAGGCGTAACTATGGCTACACCTTC. Translation: CASSHRRNYGYTF. V is TRBV27 and J is TRBJ1-2, with D perhaps TRBD1 (5 bases). Trimming shortened V by 6 bases and J by 1 base, and 9 bases separated the two germline ends. This CDR3 region has 13 residues. Germline V gene sequence: CDR1 MNHEY, CDR2 SMNVEV (reference sequence).

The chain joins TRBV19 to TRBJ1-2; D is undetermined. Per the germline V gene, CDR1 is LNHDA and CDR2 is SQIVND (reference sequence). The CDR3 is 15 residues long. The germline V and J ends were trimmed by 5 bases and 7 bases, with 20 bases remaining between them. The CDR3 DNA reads TGTGCCAGTAGTTTAACGCTTAACCCTAGCCGTGGCTACACCTTC. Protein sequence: CASSLTLNPSRGYTF.

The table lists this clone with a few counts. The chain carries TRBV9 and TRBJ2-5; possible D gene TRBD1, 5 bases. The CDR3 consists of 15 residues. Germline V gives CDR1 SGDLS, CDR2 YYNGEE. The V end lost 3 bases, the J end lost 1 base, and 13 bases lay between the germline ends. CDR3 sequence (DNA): TGTGCCAGCAGCGCCGGTAGGGGATTCCAAGAGACCCAGTACTTC. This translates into CASSAGRGFQETQYF.

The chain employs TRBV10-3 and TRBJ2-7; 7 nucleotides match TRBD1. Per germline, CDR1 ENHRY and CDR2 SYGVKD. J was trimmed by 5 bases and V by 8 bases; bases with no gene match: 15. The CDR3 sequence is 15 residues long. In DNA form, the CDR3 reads TGTGCCATCGGAGCCAAGGGACAGACTGGACACGAGCAGTACTTC. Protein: CAIGAKGQTGHEQYF.

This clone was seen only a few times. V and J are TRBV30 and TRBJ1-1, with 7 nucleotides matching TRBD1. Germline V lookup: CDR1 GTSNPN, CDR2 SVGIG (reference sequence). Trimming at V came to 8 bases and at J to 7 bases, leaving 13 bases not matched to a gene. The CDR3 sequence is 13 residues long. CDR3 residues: CAGYGQTGLEAFF. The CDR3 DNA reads TGTGCCGGGTATGGACAGACAGGGCTTGAAGCTTTCTTT.

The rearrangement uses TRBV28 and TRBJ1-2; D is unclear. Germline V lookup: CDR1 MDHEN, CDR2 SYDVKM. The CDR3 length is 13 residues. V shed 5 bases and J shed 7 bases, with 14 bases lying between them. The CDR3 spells CASSDRLEAGYTF. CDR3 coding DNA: TGTGCCAGCAGTGACCGACTGGAGGCTGGCTACACCTTC.

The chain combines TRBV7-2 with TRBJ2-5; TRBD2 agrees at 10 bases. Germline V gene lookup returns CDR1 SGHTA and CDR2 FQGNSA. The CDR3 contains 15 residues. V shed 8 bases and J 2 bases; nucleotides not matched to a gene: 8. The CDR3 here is CASSSSGSRQETQYF. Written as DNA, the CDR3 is TGTGCCAGCTCCTCTAGCGGGAGTAGACAAGAGACCCAGTACTTC.

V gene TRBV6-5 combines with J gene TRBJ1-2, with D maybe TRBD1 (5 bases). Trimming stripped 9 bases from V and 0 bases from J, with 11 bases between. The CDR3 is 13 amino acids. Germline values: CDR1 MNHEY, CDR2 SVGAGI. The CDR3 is CASKQETNYGYTF. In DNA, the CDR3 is TGTGCCAGTAAACAGGAGACTAACTATGGCTACACCTTC.

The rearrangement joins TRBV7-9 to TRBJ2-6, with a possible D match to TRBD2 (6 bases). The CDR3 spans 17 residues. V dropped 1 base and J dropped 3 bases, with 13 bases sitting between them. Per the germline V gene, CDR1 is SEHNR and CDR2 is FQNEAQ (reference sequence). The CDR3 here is CASSLVGGIGGANVLTF. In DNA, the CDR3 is TGTGCCAGCAGCTTAGTGGGGGGAATTGGTGGGGCCAACGTCCTGACTTTC.

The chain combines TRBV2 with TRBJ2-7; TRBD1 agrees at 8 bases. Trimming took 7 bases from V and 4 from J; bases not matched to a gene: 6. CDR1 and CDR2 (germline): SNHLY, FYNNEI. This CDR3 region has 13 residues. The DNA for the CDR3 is TGTGCCAGCAACCGGGACAGGTATTACGAGCAGTACTTC. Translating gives CASNRDRYYEQYF.

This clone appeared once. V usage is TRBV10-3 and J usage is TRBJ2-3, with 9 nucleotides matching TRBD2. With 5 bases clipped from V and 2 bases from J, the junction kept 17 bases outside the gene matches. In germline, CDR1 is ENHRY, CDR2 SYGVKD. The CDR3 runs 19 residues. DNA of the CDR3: TGTGCCATCAGTTTGACTAGCGGTTCCCGTTCTTCTTCCACAGATACGCAGTATTTT. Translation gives CAISLTSGSRSSSTDTQYF.

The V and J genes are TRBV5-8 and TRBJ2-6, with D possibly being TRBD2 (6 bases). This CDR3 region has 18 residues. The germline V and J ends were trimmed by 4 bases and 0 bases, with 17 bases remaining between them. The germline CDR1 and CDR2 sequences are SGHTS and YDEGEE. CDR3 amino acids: CASSNYGTLYSGANVLTF. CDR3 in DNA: TGTGCCAGCAGCAATTACGGGACTCTATACTCTGGGGCCAACGTCCTGACTTTC. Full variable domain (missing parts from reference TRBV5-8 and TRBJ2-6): EAGVTQSPTHLIKTRGQQATLRCSPISGHTSVYWYQQALGLGLQFLLWYDEGEERNRGNFPPRFSGRQFPNYSSELNVNALELEDSALYLCASSNYGTLYSGANVLTFGAGSRLTVL.

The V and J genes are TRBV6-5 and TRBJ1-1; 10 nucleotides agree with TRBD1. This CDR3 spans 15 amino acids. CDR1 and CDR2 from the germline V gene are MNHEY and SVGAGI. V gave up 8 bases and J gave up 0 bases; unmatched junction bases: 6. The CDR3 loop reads CASVWTGGLNTEAFF. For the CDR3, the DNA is TGTGCCAGCGTTTGGACAGGGGGGTTGAACACTGAAGCTTTCTTT.